This TCR beta chain stems from a study of CD8+ T cells in alopecia areata. In each case, RNA was isolated and then reverse transcribed into cDNA as the sequencing template. Profiled with immunoSEQ multiplex PCR; TCRdb holds only in-frame clones, not every one. The sample has under 70,000 clones, around 97% seen once. The CDR3 is 18 residues long. Germline lookup yields CDR1 LGHNA and CDR2 YSLEER. V trimming: 0 bases; J trimming: 7 bases; junction bases outside the gene matches: 11. The material was CD8+ T cells sorted from blood, obtained at week 0. This TCR was sampled from a human donor with alopecia areata. The rearrangement joins TRBV4-3 to TRBJ2-2; 10 bases match TRBD1. CDR3 amino acids: CASSQDIRQGARGGELFF. DNA of the CDR3: TGCGCCAGCAGCCAAGATATCAGACAGGGGGCGCGGGGCGGGGAGCTGTTTTTT.